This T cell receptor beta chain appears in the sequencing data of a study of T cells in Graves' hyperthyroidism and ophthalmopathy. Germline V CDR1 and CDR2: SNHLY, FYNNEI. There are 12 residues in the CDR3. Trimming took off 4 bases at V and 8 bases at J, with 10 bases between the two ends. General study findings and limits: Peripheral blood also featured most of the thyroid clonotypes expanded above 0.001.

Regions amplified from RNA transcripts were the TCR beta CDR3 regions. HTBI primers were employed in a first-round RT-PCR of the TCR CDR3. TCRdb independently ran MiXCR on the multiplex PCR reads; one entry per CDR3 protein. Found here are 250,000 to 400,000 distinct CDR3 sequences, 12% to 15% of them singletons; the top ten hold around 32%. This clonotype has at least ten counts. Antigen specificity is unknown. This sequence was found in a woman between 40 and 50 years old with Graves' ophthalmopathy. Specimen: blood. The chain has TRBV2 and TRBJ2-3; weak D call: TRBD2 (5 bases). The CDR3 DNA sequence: TGTGCCAGCAGTGCTAGGACTTCTACGCAGTATTTT. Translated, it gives CASSARTSTQYF.